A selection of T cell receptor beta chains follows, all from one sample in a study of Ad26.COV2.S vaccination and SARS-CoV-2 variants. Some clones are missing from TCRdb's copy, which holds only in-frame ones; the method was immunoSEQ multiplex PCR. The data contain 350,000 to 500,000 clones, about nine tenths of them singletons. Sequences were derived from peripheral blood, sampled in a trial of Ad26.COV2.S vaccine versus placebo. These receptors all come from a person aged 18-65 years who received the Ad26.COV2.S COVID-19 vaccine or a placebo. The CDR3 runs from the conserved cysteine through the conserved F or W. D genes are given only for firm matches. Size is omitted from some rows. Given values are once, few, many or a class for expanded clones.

CASSLGGGRGLYQPQHF	TGTGCCAGCAGCTTGGGCGGAGGGCGGGGGCTTTATCAGCCCCAGCATTTT	TRBJ1-5	TRBV5-8	.	once
CASSLGSNQPQHF	TGTGCCAGCAGTTTGGGTAGCAATCAGCCCCAGCATTTT	TRBJ1-5	TRBV27	.	few
CASSPPWDHSYEQYF	TGTGCCAGCAGCCCTCCGTGGGACCACTCCTACGAGCAGTACTTC	TRBJ2-7	TRBV3-1/TRBV3-2	.	.
CASSEGGSSNEQFF	TGTGCCAGCAGTGAGGGCGGGAGCTCCAATGAGCAGTTCTTC	TRBJ2-1	TRBV6-4	TRBD2	few
CASSLGQGFRQPQHF	TGTGCCAGCAGCTTGGGACAGGGCTTTCGTCAGCCCCAGCATTTT	TRBJ1-5	TRBV6-2/TRBV6-3	TRBD1	.
CASSLGRVKNTEAFF	TGTGCCAGCAGCTTAGGCAGGGTGAAGAACACTGAAGCTTTCTTT	TRBJ1-1	TRBV7-8	.	.
CVRSAFPGLAGGATYEQYF	TGTGTCAGAAGCGCGTTTCCGGGACTAGCGGGAGGAGCGACCTACGAGCAGTACTTC	TRBJ2-7	TRBV7-5	.	.
CASSQGLNTQYF	TGTGCCAGCAGCCAAGGACTAAATACGCAGTATTTT	TRBJ2-3	TRBV14	.	.
CASRGPPWGYTF	TGTGCCAGCAGGGGACCGCCGTGGGGCTACACCTTC	TRBJ1-2	TRBV27	.	.
CASSYGRRINEQFF	TGTGCCAGCAGTTACGGGCGTCGCATCAATGAGCAGTTCTTC	TRBJ2-1	TRBV6-5	.	few
CASSQWEFSETQYF	TGTGCCAGCAGCCAATGGGAGTTCTCCGAGACCCAGTACTTC	TRBJ2-5	TRBV3-1/TRBV3-2	.	.
CASSSLLAGGPNTGELFF	TGTGCCAGTAGTTCCCTGCTAGCGGGAGGGCCCAACACCGGGGAGCTGTTTTTT	TRBJ2-2	TRBV19	TRBD2	.
CASSFNRPNYGYTF	TGTGCCAGCAGCTTTAACAGGCCTAACTATGGCTACACCTTC	TRBJ1-2	TRBV7-2	.	.
CASKGGQGVIGNQPQHF	TGTGCCAGTAAGGGGGGACAGGGGGTGATTGGGAATCAGCCCCAGCATTTT	TRBJ1-5	TRBV19	TRBD1	.
CASNLVSHQPQHF	TGTGCCAGTAACCTTGTAAGCCATCAGCCCCAGCATTTT	TRBJ1-5	TRBV19	.	.
CASSIQDPSDPLHF	TGTGCCAGTAGTATTCAGGACCCCTCGGACCCCCTCCACTTT	TRBJ1-6	TRBV19	.	once
CASSLGGSVNEQFF	TGCGCCAGCAGCTTGGGCGGGAGCGTCAATGAGCAGTTCTTC	TRBJ2-1	TRBV5-1	TRBD2	.
CASSILLAGGDEQFF	TGCGCCAGCAGCATCCTACTAGCGGGCGGCGATGAGCAGTTCTTC	TRBJ2-1	TRBV5-1	TRBD2	.
CASSKGLAAVEQETQYF	TGTGCCAGCAGCAAGGGACTAGCGGCCGTAGAACAAGAGACCCAGTACTTC	TRBJ2-5	TRBV21-1	.	.
CASSLVRQINTGELFF	TGTGCCAGCAGCTTGGTTCGACAGATTAACACCGGGGAGCTGTTTTTT	TRBJ2-2	TRBV5-8	.	.
CASSTDRTGYGYTF	TGTGCCAGTAGTACTGATCGGACGGGCTATGGCTACACCTTC	TRBJ1-2	TRBV19	.	.
CATSLRDRSENIQYF	TGTGCCACCAGCCTCCGGGACAGGTCGGAAAACATTCAGTACTTC	TRBJ2-4	TRBV15	TRBD1	.
CASSLVLSGTEAFF	TGTGCCAGCAGCTTAGTTCTCAGTGGGACTGAAGCTTTCTTT	TRBJ1-1	TRBV7-8	.	.
CSVGQSYEQYF	TGCAGCGTTGGCCAGTCCTACGAGCAGTACTTC	TRBJ2-7	TRBV29-1	.	.
CASSPYVGAGANVLTF	TGTGCCAGCTCACCTTATGTCGGGGCTGGGGCCAACGTCCTGACTTTC	TRBJ2-6	TRBV18	.	.
CASSLERVSINEQFF	TGTGCCAGCAGTTTGGAGAGGGTCTCGATCAATGAGCAGTTCTTC	TRBJ2-1	TRBV27	.	.
CASSPRTVDGELFF	TGTGCCAGCTCACCCCGGACAGTCGACGGGGAGCTGTTTTTT	TRBJ2-2	TRBV18	.	once
CASSQDAGDAPGEYGYTF	TGCGCCAGCAGCCAAGATGCGGGGGATGCTCCAGGAGAGTATGGCTACACCTTC	TRBJ1-2	TRBV4-3	.	many
CASSVEDYGYTF	TGTGCCAGCAGCGTAGAGGACTATGGCTACACCTTC	TRBJ1-2	TRBV9	.	.
CASTSGGVNTEAFF	TGTGCCAGCACCTCCGGGGGGGTAAACACTGAAGCTTTCTTT	TRBJ1-1	TRBV25-1	.	once
CASSQGTVRDSPLHF	TGCGCCAGCAGCCAAGGGACAGTTAGGGATTCACCCCTCCACTTT	TRBJ1-6	TRBV5-1	TRBD1	.
CASSSRRDSYGYTF	TGTGCCAGCAGCTCCAGACGGGACAGCTATGGCTACACCTTC	TRBJ1-2	TRBV5-8	TRBD1	.
CASSRLSGGGTDTQYF	TGTGCCAGCAGCCGACTTAGCGGAGGGGGGACAGATACGCAGTATTTT	TRBJ2-3	TRBV11-2	.	.
CAWSVQGNQPQHF	TGTGCCTGGAGTGTACAAGGCAATCAGCCCCAGCATTTT	TRBJ1-5	TRBV30	.	few
CASSQAHRGSTNEKLFF	TGCGCCAGCAGCCAAGCGCATCGGGGTTCTACTAATGAAAAACTGTTTTTT	TRBJ1-4	TRBV4-3	.	.
CASSLAGGFYNEQFF	TGTGCCAGCAGCTTGGCGGGAGGATTCTACAATGAGCAGTTCTTC	TRBJ2-1	TRBV7-2	TRBD2	.
CSAEGTDTQYF	TGCAGTGCCGAGGGCACAGATACGCAGTATTTT	TRBJ2-3	TRBV20-1	.	.
CASSLGGFWDEQYF	TGTGCCAGCAGTTTAGGTGGATTTTGGGACGAGCAGTACTTC	TRBJ2-7	TRBV28	.	.
CASSGGRGESGELFF	TGTGCCAGCAGTGGAGGCAGGGGCGAGTCCGGGGAGCTGTTTTTT	TRBJ2-2	TRBV6-4	.	.
CASFEQGDYSYEQYF	TGTGCCAGCTTCGAGCAGGGGGATTACTCCTACGAGCAGTACTTC	TRBJ2-7	TRBV28	TRBD1	once
CASSSRDRNIYGYTF	TGTGCCAGCAGCTCCCGGGACAGGAACATCTATGGCTACACCTTC	TRBJ1-2	TRBV11-2	TRBD1	.
CASSIGHSTGELFF	TGTGCCAGTAGTATAGGACATTCCACCGGGGAGCTGTTTTTT	TRBJ2-2	TRBV19	.	.
CASSSTGVEQPQHF	TGTGCCAGCAGCTCGACAGGGGTGGAACAGCCCCAGCATTTT	TRBJ1-5	TRBV6-5	TRBD1	once
CASSYSLNGDYGYTF	TGTGCCAGCAGTTACTCGTTAAACGGAGACTATGGCTACACCTTC	TRBJ1-2	TRBV6-5	.	once
CSTFGGNGYTF	TGCAGCACATTCGGCGGGAATGGCTACACCTTC	TRBJ1-2	TRBV29-1	.	.
CASSFWEATDTQYF	TGTGCCAGCAGCTTCTGGGAAGCCACAGATACGCAGTATTTT	TRBJ2-3	TRBV11-2	.	.
CASSNVDRDPGNTIYF	TGCGCCAGCAGCAACGTAGACAGGGATCCTGGAAACACCATATATTTT	TRBJ1-3	TRBV10-1	TRBD1	.
CASSHPSSIRGYTF	TGCGCCAGCAGTCATCCCTCAAGTATTCGTGGCTACACCTTC	TRBJ1-2	TRBV23-1	.	.
CASSRATSGNNEQYF	TGTGCCAGCAGTCGAGCGACTAGCGGGAACAACGAGCAGTACTTC	TRBJ2-7	TRBV5-6	TRBD2	.
CATSDFAGASGNEQFF	TGTGCCACCAGTGATTTTGCGGGTGCTAGTGGTAATGAGCAGTTCTTC	TRBJ2-1	TRBV24-1	.	.
CASSYLSGDPYEQYF	TGTGCCAGCAGTTACCTCAGCGGTGACCCCTACGAGCAGTACTTC	TRBJ2-7	TRBV6-2/TRBV6-3	.	.
CASSVTSNQPQHF	TGTGCCAGCAGCGTTACTAGCAATCAGCCCCAGCATTTT	TRBJ1-5	TRBV28	.	.
CASSPGTGISYEQYF	TGTGCCAGCAGCCCCGGGACAGGGATTTCCTACGAGCAGTACTTC	TRBJ2-7	TRBV28	TRBD1	.
CAWSPLIDTQYF	TGTGCCTGGAGCCCCCTGATCGATACGCAGTATTTT	TRBJ2-3	TRBV30	.	.
CASSFGQLTGELFF	TGTGCCAGCAGTTTCGGACAGCTTACCGGGGAGCTGTTTTTT	TRBJ2-2	TRBV28	.	.